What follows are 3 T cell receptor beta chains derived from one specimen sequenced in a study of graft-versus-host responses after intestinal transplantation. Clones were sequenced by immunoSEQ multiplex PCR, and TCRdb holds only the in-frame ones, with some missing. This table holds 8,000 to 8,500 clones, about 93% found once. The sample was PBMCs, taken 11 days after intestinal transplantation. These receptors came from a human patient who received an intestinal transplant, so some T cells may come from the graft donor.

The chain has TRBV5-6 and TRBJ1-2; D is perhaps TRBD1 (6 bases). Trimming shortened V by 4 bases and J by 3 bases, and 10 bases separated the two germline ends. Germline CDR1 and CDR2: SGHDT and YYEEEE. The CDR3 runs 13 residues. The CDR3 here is CASSPTGHYGYTF. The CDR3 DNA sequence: TGTGCCAGCAGCCCCACAGGGCACTATGGCTACACCTTC. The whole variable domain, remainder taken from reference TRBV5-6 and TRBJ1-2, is DAGVTQSPTHLIKTRGQQVTLRCSPKSGHDTVSWYQQALGQGPQFIFQYYEEEERQRGNFPDRFSGHQFPNYSSELNVNALLLGDSALYLCASSPTGHYGYTFGSGTRLTVV.

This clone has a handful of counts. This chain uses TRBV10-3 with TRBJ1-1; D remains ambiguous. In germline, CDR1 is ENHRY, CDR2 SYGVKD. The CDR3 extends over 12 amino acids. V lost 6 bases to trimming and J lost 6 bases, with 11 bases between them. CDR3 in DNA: TGTGCCATCAGCCGGGATTCGTCTGAAGCTTTCTTT. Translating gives CAISRDSSEAFF.

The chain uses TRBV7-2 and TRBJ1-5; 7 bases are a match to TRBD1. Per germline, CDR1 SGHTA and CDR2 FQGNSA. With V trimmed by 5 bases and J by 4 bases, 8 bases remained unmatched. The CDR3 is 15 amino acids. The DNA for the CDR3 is TGTGCCAGCAGCCCACTCAACAGGGGTAATCAGCCCCAGCATTTT. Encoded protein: CASSPLNRGNQPQHF.